Listed below are T cell receptor beta chains from one sample, sequenced in a study of read filtering for tumor transcriptome and immune sequencing. TCRdb re-called the reads through MiXCR, storing one row per CDR3 protein. In the table there are about 57,000 distinct CDR3 sequences, roughly 20% of which are singletons. Sequenced: a population of CD138-negative cells sorted from bone marrow. The receptors were gathered from a donor aged 40 or older with multiple myeloma. Both conserved end residues are part of each CDR3. D genes are given only for firm matches. Clone size, where shown, is once, few, many, or a class for clones that have expanded.

TRBV2	14	many	TRBD2	TRBJ2-5	CASSQILAQETQYF	TGTGCCAGCAGTCAGATACTAGCGCAGGAGACCCAGTACTTC
TRBV3-1	13	few	NA	TRBJ1-1	CASSQAADTEAFF	TGTGCCAGCAGCCAAGCGGCTGACACTGAAGCTTTCTTT
TRBV11-2	15	many	NA	TRBJ1-1	CASSLVIGVPTEAFF	TGTGCCAGCAGCTTAGTAATCGGGGTCCCCACTGAAGCTTTCTTT
TRBV15	14	many	NA	TRBJ2-3	CATSREALTDTQYF	TGTGCCACCAGCAGAGAGGCACTCACAGATACGCAGTATTTT
TRBV11-2	19	many	TRBD2	TRBJ2-7	CASSLGWASGRAGSYEQYF	TGTGCCAGCAGCTTAGGATGGGCTAGCGGGAGGGCCGGGTCCTACGAGCAGTACTTC
TRBV12-3/TRBV12-4	15	many	TRBD1	TRBJ1-2	CASSFRTGGYHGYTF	TGTGCCAGCAGTTTCCGGACAGGGGGATATCATGGCTACACCTTC
TRBV27	13	NA	NA	TRBJ1-5	CASSGQGDQPQHF	TGTGCCAGCAGTGGCCAGGGAGATCAGCCCCAGCATTTT
TRBV20-1	14	NA	TRBD1	TRBJ2-3	CSAGTDPSTDTQYF	TGCAGTGCTGGGACAGATCCTAGCACAGATACGCAGTATTTT
TRBV28	13	many	NA	TRBJ2-7	CASSSGTYYEQYF	TGTGCCAGCAGCTCCGGGACCTACTACGAGCAGTACTTC
TRBV7-8	16	NA	TRBD1	TRBJ1-5	CASSLAGTGRHQPQHF	TGTGCCAGCAGCTTAGCGGGGACAGGGCGGCATCAGCCCCAGCATTTT
TRBV20-1	13	many	TRBD2	TRBJ2-3	CSVPATSEDTQYF	TGCAGCGTCCCCGCGACTAGCGAAGATACGCAGTATTTT
TRBV3-1	10	NA	NA	TRBJ2-5	CVSSQQTQYF	TGTGTCAGCAGCCAACAGACCCAGTACTTC
TRBV25-1	13	NA	NA	TRBJ2-5	CASSELLGETQYF	TGTGCCAGCAGTGAATTACTTGGGGAGACCCAGTACTTC
TRBV28	12	NA	NA	TRBJ1-5	CASSSGEQPQHF	TGTGCCAGCAGTTCAGGGGAACAGCCCCAGCATTTT
TRBV28	14	many	TRBD1	TRBJ2-7	CASSHTGGRYEQYF	TGTGCCAGCAGTCATACAGGGGGCAGATACGAGCAGTACTTC
TRBV7-2	12	many	NA	TRBJ2-1	CASSLVGDEQFF	TGTGCCAGCAGCTTAGTAGGGGATGAGCAGTTCTTC
TRBV5-1	14	many	TRBD2	TRBJ2-3	CASSSGGHTDTQYF	TGCGCCAGCTCTAGCGGTGGGCACACAGATACGCAGTATTTT
TRBV6-6	14	few	NA	TRBJ2-1	CASSNQGARDEQFF	TGTGCCAGCAGTAACCAAGGAGCAAGGGATGAGCAGTTCTTC
TRBV20-1	14	many	NA	TRBJ2-3	CSARGLASPDTQYF	TGCAGTGCTAGGGGGCTAGCTTCACCAGATACGCAGTATTTT
TRBV11-2	14	many	NA	TRBJ2-1	CASSLSTGPNEQFF	TGTGCCAGCAGCTTAAGTACAGGGCCCAATGAGCAGTTCTTC
TRBV27	14	NA	NA	TRBJ2-7	CASSLGGGTYEQYF	TGTGCCAGCAGCCTGGGGGGTGGGACCTACGAGCAGTACTTC
TRBV20-1	17	NA	NA	TRBJ1-5	CSAPKRTEPYSNQPQRF	TGCAGTGCCCCGAAAAGGACAGAACCATATAGCAATCAGCCCCAGCGTTTT
TRBV20-1	15	medium-sized	TRBD2	TRBJ2-1	CSARDSRGGDNEQFF	TGCAGTGCTAGAGATTCCCGCGGGGGGGACAATGAGCAGTTCTTC
TRBV27	12	many	NA	TRBJ1-1	CASFSRAGRAFF	TGTGCCAGCTTCTCGCGGGCGGGTAGAGCTTTCTTT
TRBV24-1	15	few	NA	TRBJ2-2	CATSDSRGDTGELFF	TGTGCCACCAGTGATTCCAGGGGAGACACCGGGGAGCTGTTTTTT
TRBV27	15	NA	NA	TRBJ1-5	CASGKGLYSNQPQHF	TGTGCCAGCGGCAAGGGCCTTTATAGCAATCAGCCCCAGCATTTT
TRBV4-1	15	many	NA	TRBJ2-7	CASSHPGEETYEQYF	TGCGCCAGCAGCCACCCTGGGGAGGAAACCTACGAGCAGTACTTC
TRBV20-1	13	many	TRBD2	TRBJ2-5	CSASGTSEETQYF	TGCAGTGCTAGCGGGACTAGCGAAGAGACCCAGTACTTC
TRBV5-1	13	many	NA	TRBJ2-7	CASSRGSDYEQYF	TGCGCCAGCAGCAGGGGAAGCGACTACGAGCAGTACTTC
TRBV7-9	16	many	NA	TRBJ2-5	CASSSRQATMQETQYF	TGTGCCAGCAGCAGTAGACAGGCCACAATGCAAGAGACCCAGTACTTC
TRBV7-8	15	many	NA	TRBJ1-1	CASSLNRQVNTEAFF	TGTGCCAGCAGCTTAAACAGACAGGTGAACACTGAAGCTTTCTTT
TRBV6-6	15	few	TRBD1	TRBJ1-1	CASSPRQGSGTEAFF	TGTGCCAGCAGCCCCCGACAGGGGTCGGGCACTGAAGCTTTCTTT
TRBV7-2	15	many	NA	TRBJ2-1	CASSPDVSSYNEQFF	TGTGCCAGCAGTCCAGACGTGAGCTCCTACAATGAGCAGTTCTTC
TRBV12-3/TRBV12-4	14	many	NA	TRBJ1-5	CASSFQGNKEPQHF	TGTGCCAGCAGTTTTCAGGGGAATAAGGAGCCCCAGCATTTT
TRBV5-1	15	few	NA	TRBJ2-6	CASSLQVAGANVLTF	TGCGCCAGCAGCTTACAAGTTGCGGGGGCCAACGTCCTGACTTTC
TRBV9	15	many	NA	TRBJ1-5	CASSVGGVTNQPQHF	TGTGCCAGCAGCGTCGGGGGGGTAACCAATCAGCCCCAGCATTTT
TRBV3-1	17	many	TRBD1	TRBJ2-1	CASSQALGQGAYNEQFF	TGTGCCAGCAGCCAAGCCCTGGGACAGGGGGCCTACAATGAGCAGTTCTTC
TRBV6-1	15	NA	TRBD1	TRBJ2-3	CASRLGQGSTDTQYF	TGTGCCAGCAGGTTGGGACAGGGGAGCACAGATACGCAGTATTTT
TRBV29-1	13	NA	TRBD1	TRBJ1-1	CSVLGQMNTEAFF	TGCAGCGTGTTGGGACAGATGAACACTGAAGCTTTCTTT
TRBV23-1	17	medium-sized	TRBD1	TRBJ2-1	CASSQFPGQLSRTEQFF	TGCGCCAGCAGTCAATTTCCGGGACAGCTCTCTAGAACTGAGCAGTTCTTC
TRBV11-2	12	many	NA	TRBJ1-1	CASSLEGGGAFF	TGTGCCAGCAGCTTAGAAGGGGGTGGAGCTTTCTTT
TRBV20-1	13	many	NA	TRBJ1-5	CSARDRLYQPQHF	TGCAGTGCTAGAGACAGGCTGTATCAGCCCCAGCATTTT
TRBV7-9	16	once	NA	TRBJ2-1	CASSGGLTGEGDEQFF	TGTGCCAGCAGTGGTGGGTTGACAGGGGAGGGCGATGAGCAGTTCTTC
TRBV5-6	15	few	TRBD1	TRBJ2-3	CASSFDRVGTDTQYF	TGTGCCAGCAGCTTCGACAGGGTGGGCACAGATACGCAGTATTTT
TRBV10-3	13	many	NA	TRBJ2-1	CAIMPGDYNEQFF	TGTGCCATCATGCCAGGGGACTACAATGAGCAGTTCTTC
TRBV7-9	14	few	TRBD1	TRBJ2-3	CASSATGFSDTQYF	TGTGCCAGCAGCGCGACAGGGTTTTCAGATACGCAGTATTTT
TRBV3-1	14	many	NA	TRBJ2-5	CASSLRGTVETQYF	TGTGCCAGCAGCCTGCGGGGGACAGTTGAGACCCAGTACTTC
TRBV19	14	many	TRBD2	TRBJ2-3	CASSIGTSRYTQYF	TGTGCCAGTAGTATAGGGACTAGCAGGTATACGCAGTATTTT